This TCR beta chain was identified during a study of blood T cell repertoires in COVID-19. Study summary: Samples of COVID-19 (acute and convalescent) were obtained from the United States, Italy and Spain. Sample material is recorded as cDNA or gDNA derived from T cells, B-cell-depleted T cells, or PBMCs.

Under the authors' procedure: Estimation of nucleated cell counts relied on the amplification of reference gene primers. Method: immunoSEQ multiplex PCR; TCRdb's copy keeps in-frame clones and lacks some. V, J and clone size were drawn from that table, and D and trimming were deduced from the DNA. Of 120,000 or so clones in the sample, approximately 90% are singletons; the top ten hold approximately 8.1%. Trimming took 4 bases from V and 2 from J, leaving 17 bases between them. The CDR3 length is 16 residues. Per the germline V gene, CDR1 is SQVTM and CDR2 is ANQGSEA. The genes are TRBV29-1 and TRBJ2-2, with a weak D call TRBD2 (5 bases). Sample: peripheral blood. The TCR originated in a man aged 45-65 years with acute or convalescent COVID-19. For the CDR3, the DNA is TGCAGCGTTGGGGCTCGGAGCGGAGTTAACACCGGGGAGCTGTTTTTT. It codes for CSVGARSGVNTGELFF.